The 8 T cell receptor beta chains below were found in one sample sequenced in a study of memory CD8 T cells in hepatitis C reinfection. Time point meaning: late/post reinfection, 12 to 24 weeks after detection. The sorted cells went straight to TCR sequencing with no prior in vitro expansion. The protocol was immunoSEQ multiplex PCR, while the TCRdb copy is restricted to in-frame clones and leaves out a portion. The sample comprises about 46,000 clones, about 91% of which are singletons, and 0.72% rests with the top ten. Sequenced sample: naive CD8+ T cells sorted from blood. The receptors here all came from a man aged 18-30 years with hepatitis C virus infection.

This clone showed up just a few times. One end of the junction fails to match germline, which may point to a read error. CDR3 amino acids: CASRDLGGNAIYF. CDR3 nucleotides: TGTGCCAGCAGGGACCTGGGGGGAAACGCCATATATTTT. The chain has TRBV25-1 and TRBJ1-3; D perhaps matches TRBD1 (5 bases). Germline values: CDR1 MGHDK, CDR2 SYGVNS. The CDR3 runs to 13 residues.

V gene TRBV28 combines with J gene TRBJ2-1; D gene uncertain. V lost 1 base to trimming and J lost 9 bases, with 10 bases between them. From germline, CDR1 is MDHEN and CDR2 SYDVKM. The CDR3 has 13 amino acids. CDR3 DNA: TGTGCCAGCAGTTTATCCTATCACCGTGAGCAGTTCTTC. Its translation: CASSLSYHREQFF.

V is TRBV6-5 and J is TRBJ2-5; a possible D gene is TRBD1 (6 bases). The CDR3 sequence is 13 residues long. Trimming removed 5 bases at V and 3 bases at J, with 10 bases between. The germline gives CDR1 MNHEY, CDR2 SVGAGI. The CDR3 DNA reads TGTGCCAGCAGTGCCAGGGGTGAAGAGACCCAGTACTTC. This sequence encodes CASSARGEETQYF.

The sample holds a few counts of this clone. This sequence joins TRBV7-9 and TRBJ2-1, with a weak D call TRBD2 (5 bases). V lost 0 bases and J 8 bases, leaving 8 bases between the germline ends. Germline CDR1 is SEHNR and CDR2 is FQNEAQ (reference sequence). This CDR3 comprises 13 residues. CDR3 protein: CASSLAGRDEQFF. In nucleotides, the CDR3 is TGTGCCAGCAGCTTAGCGGGGAGAGATGAGCAGTTCTTC.

This chain uses TRBV6-5 with TRBJ1-2; 7 nucleotides agree with TRBD1. V shed 5 bases and J 5 bases; nucleotides not matched to a gene: 11. Germline V gene sequence: CDR1 MNHEY, CDR2 SVGAGI. CDR3 size: 15 residues. The DNA of the CDR3 is TGTGCCAGCAGTACCACAGGGGCCCCTCAATATGGCTACACCTTC. Translation: CASSTTGAPQYGYTF.

This CDR3 is CASSSSGTSGRSGELFF. In DNA, the CDR3 is TGTGCCAGCAGCTCCTCCGGGACTAGCGGGAGGTCCGGGGAGCTGTTTTTT. The rearrangement links TRBV11-3 to TRBJ2-2; 15 bases are a match to TRBD2. Trimming at V came to 4 bases and at J to 6 bases, leaving 6 bases not matched to a gene. Per the germline V gene, CDR1 is SGHNT and CDR2 is YENEEA. This CDR3 has 17 residues.

V usage is TRBV19 and J usage is TRBJ2-2, with a possible D match to TRBD1 (6 bases). Trimming left V 4 bases short and J 3 bases short, with 18 bases between. The CDR3 sequence is 17 residues long. From germline, CDR1 is LNHDA and CDR2 SQIVND (reference sequence). CDR3 sequence: CASSTYYRGGDTGELFF. The CDR3 nucleotides are TGTGCCAGTAGTACTTACTACAGAGGGGGAGACACCGGGGAGCTGTTTTTT. The full variable domain, completed using reference TRBV19 and TRBJ2-2, is DGGITQSPKYLFRKEGQNVTLSCEQNLNHDAMYWYRQDPGQGLRLIYYSQIVNDFQKGDIAEGYSVSREKKESFPLTVTSAQKNPTAFYLCASSTYYRGGDTGELFFGEGSRLTVL.

The chain links TRBV11-2 to TRBJ2-3, with 7 bases aligning to TRBD2. Trimming cost V 5 bases and J 2 bases; bases outside gene matches: 10. CDR3 size: 16 residues. The V gene's germline CDR1 is SGHAT and CDR2 FQNNGV. The CDR3 nucleotides read TGTGCCAGCAGCCCCCGGCAGCTAGCGGACACAGATACGCAGTATTTT. Its protein product is CASSPRQLADTDTQYF.